The rows below give T cell receptor beta chains drawn from one sample of a study of long-term antiretroviral therapy in people with HIV. TCRdb's table, derived via immunoSEQ multiplex PCR, lists solely in-frame clones and lacks some. Of 25,000 to 35,000 clones in the sample, around 90% were seen once. The sequencing used unsorted PBMCs, collected around 5 years after starting antiretroviral therapy. Receptors were obtained from a woman aged 40 to 50 with HIV. The CDR3 runs from the conserved cysteine through the conserved F or W. The D gene is left open where the match is weak.

CDR3 | D | V
CASSQDVAGGASTNEKLFF | . | TRBV4-2
CAIRRENSPLHF | . | TRBV10-3
CASSLGGREGLRGQYF | TRBD2 | TRBV7-9
CASSSGWYGYTF | . | TRBV7-8
CSVMGSGETQYF | . | TRBV29-1
CASSLPGVTEAFF | . | TRBV9
CASWAGAKGQPQHF | . | TRBV27
CAWSTGGATLRGYTF | . | TRBV30
CASSLHPPENTGELFF | . | TRBV5-1
CATQTDSSGNTIYF | . | TRBV15
CAITGADKANYGYTF | . | TRBV10-3
CASSYSPEKDTEAFF | . | TRBV6-5
CASSPRGTLAGGETQYF | TRBD2 | TRBV11-3
CASGEDNNNSPLHF | . | TRBV6-1
CASSLGTSGRYTGELFF | TRBD2 | TRBV11-2
CASSSGNLWTPMNTEAFF | . | TRBV7-2
CASSPASEWGTDTQYF | . | TRBV7-6
CASRQINYGYTF | . | TRBV6-5
CASSPTGAGETQYF | TRBD1 | TRBV5-8
CSARTNNGYTF | . | TRBV20-1
CASSDGQGLGNQPQHF | TRBD1 | TRBV9
CASSAGVAGFMNTEAFF | . | TRBV2
CASSFGGVGETQYF | . | TRBV11-2
CASSPPYRDPTSGAFF | . | TRBV18
CASSAGMVRTQYF | . | TRBV2
CASSSGWAGGETQYF | . | TRBV7-7
CASSIGRPGTIDLAKNIQYF | . | TRBV19
CASSEGWKAFF | . | TRBV2
CASSPGQGSNQPQHF | TRBD1 | TRBV27
CASSPTGTSGLGARETQYF | TRBD2 | TRBV5-1
CATTGDRTEDTQYF | . | TRBV4-1
CASTPGTGELFF | . | TRBV10-1
CASSLGLAGGDEQFF | TRBD2 | TRBV7-2
CASSPSTGGFTEQYF | . | TRBV9